This entry lists 25 T cell receptor beta chains sequenced from one sample in a study of blood T cell repertoires in COVID-19. The assay was immunoSEQ multiplex PCR, and TCRdb's table has in-frame clones only and misses some. The data show about 82,000 clones, about 73% seen once. Sequenced input: peripheral blood. These receptors all come from a man between 60 and 75 years old with COVID-19, enrolled during active disease.

This chain joins TRBV5-8 and TRBJ2-4; possible D gene TRBD1, 5 bases. Germline CDR1 SGHTS, CDR2 YDEGEE. V lost 4 bases, J lost 0 bases, and 14 bases lay in between. CDR3 size: 16 residues. As DNA, the CDR3 is TGTGCCAGCAGCCCGACAGTTACCCTAGCCAAAAACATTCAGTACTTC. Translating it yields CASSPTVTLAKNIQYF. Combining the CDR3 with reference TRBV5-8 and TRBJ2-4 gives the whole variable domain EAGVTQSPTHLIKTRGQQATLRCSPISGHTSVYWYQQALGLGLQFLLWYDEGEERNRGNFPPRFSGRQFPNYSSELNVNALELEDSALYLCASSPTVTLAKNIQYFGAGTRLSVL.

The chain links TRBV5-1 to TRBJ2-2; TRBD2 matches at 9 bases. J was trimmed by 1 base and V by 6 bases; bases with no gene match: 10. CDR1 and CDR2 from the germline V gene are SGHRS and YFSETQ. The length of the CDR3 is 17 residues. The DNA for the CDR3 is TGCGCCAGCAAGGTGGGTAGCGGGGGCCTGAACACCGGGGAGCTGTTTTTT. Translating gives CASKVGSGGLNTGELFF.

The rearrangement uses TRBV6-6 and TRBJ2-7, with D possibly matching TRBD1 (6 bases). The CDR3 has 13 amino acids. Per germline, CDR1 MNHNY and CDR2 SVGAGI (reference sequence). The V end was cut by 5 bases, the J end by 3 bases, with 11 bases between. The CDR3 DNA reads as TGTGCCAGCAGTCGGACAGTCTACTACGAGCAGTACTTC. Its protein is CASSRTVYYEQYF.

Comments on this clone: This sample includes further DNA sequences coding for the same CDR3. The CDR3 region has the DNA TGTGCCAGTAGACCGGACAGGAGCTCCTACAATGAGCAGTTCTTC. Translating gives CASRPDRSSYNEQFF. The chain carries TRBV19 and TRBJ2-1; 7 nucleotides line up with TRBD1. The CDR3 extends over 15 amino acids. V lost 6 bases, J lost 0 bases, and 5 bases stayed unmatched. CDR1 LNHDA and CDR2 SQIVND come from the germline V gene (reference sequence).

The chain uses TRBV7-6 and TRBJ2-5, with a possible D match to TRBD2 (6 bases). The germline CDR1 and CDR2 sequences are SGHVS and FNYEAQ. V shed 1 base and J shed 5 bases, with 11 bases lying between them. The CDR3 consists of 14 residues. CDR3 region: CASSLGGSGETQYF. The CDR3 DNA reads as TGTGCCAGCAGCTTAGGGGGGAGCGGGGAGACCCAGTACTTC. Filled out from reference TRBV7-6 and TRBJ2-5, the complete variable domain reads GAGVSQSPRYKVTKRGQDVALRCDPISGHVSLYWYRQALGQGPEFLTYFNYEAQQDKSGLPNDRFSAERPEGSISTLTIQRTEQRDSAMYRCASSLGGSGETQYFGPGTRLLVL.

The rearrangement links TRBV7-2 to TRBJ2-5, with 10 bases fitting TRBD1. This CDR3 region has 15 residues. Germline trimming cut 3 bases from V and 5 bases from J; bases unmatched to any gene: 6. The V gene's germline CDR1 is SGHTA and CDR2 FQGNSA. As DNA, the CDR3 is TGTGCCAGCAGCTTCGACAGGGGGCGCGGGGAGACCCAGTACTTC. Translated: CASSFDRGRGETQYF.

V is TRBV7-2 and J is TRBJ2-7; D might be TRBD2 (6 bases). CDR3 length: 18 amino acids. From germline, CDR1 is SGHTA and CDR2 FQGNSA. Trimming left V 6 bases short and J 1 base short, with 25 bases between. In DNA, the CDR3 is TGTGCCAGCAGTCAAAGCGGGTCCTCTGAGCGGACTTCCTACGAGCAGTACTTC. It specifies CASSQSGSSERTSYEQYF.

The CDR3: CASSLRLAGHNEQFF. The DNA of the CDR3 is TGTGCCAGCAGCTTAAGGCTAGCGGGTCACAATGAGCAGTTCTTC. The V gene is TRBV7-3, the J gene TRBJ2-1, with 8 bases fitting TRBD2. The CDR3 length is 15 residues. J gave up 5 bases and V 1 base, and 4 bases lay outside the gene matches. Germline V gene sequence: CDR1 SGHTA, CDR2 FQGTGA.

The genes are TRBV4-2 and TRBJ2-7; D remains unclear. The germline V and J ends were trimmed by 0 bases and 2 bases, with 20 bases remaining between them. CDR3 size: 18 residues. CDR1 is LGHNA and CDR2 is YNFKEQ in the germline V gene. In nucleotides, the CDR3 is TGTGCCAGCAGCCAAGATCCGGCGAAGCCCCCTACTACCTACGAGCAGTACTTC. Translation gives CASSQDPAKPPTTYEQYF.

This chain joins TRBV5-4 and TRBJ2-7; the match to TRBD2 covers 8 bases. V was clipped by 4 bases and J by 2 bases; unmatched bases: 5. CDR1 is SGHNT and CDR2 is YYREEE in the germline V gene (reference sequence). This CDR3 comprises 14 residues. The DNA for the CDR3 is TGTGCCAGCAGCCCGGGGGGGCGCACCTACGAGCAGTACTTC. Its translation: CASSPGGRTYEQYF.

The J gene is TRBJ2-4, the V gene TRBV7-2, with a tentative D call TRBD1 (6 bases). CDR3 length equals 15 residues. Germline-derived CDR1 and CDR2 are SGHTA and FQGNSA. Trimming removed 4 bases at V and 2 bases at J, with 12 bases between. The CDR3 DNA reads TGTGCCAGCAGCTACAGTCGGGACACCAAAAACATTCAGTACTTC. This gives the protein CASSYSRDTKNIQYF.

The chain joins TRBV6-4 to TRBJ1-2; 10 bases match TRBD1. Germline V gene sequence: CDR1 MRHNA, CDR2 SNTAGT. The junction had 6 bases not matched to a gene; V was cut back by 0 bases and J by 8 bases. This CDR3 region has 15 residues. The CDR3 DNA is TGTGCCAGCAGTGACTCTGACAGGGGGCCCGGGGGCTACACCTTC. Amino acids: CASSDSDRGPGGYTF.

The J gene is TRBJ1-3, the V gene TRBV7-9; D is unresolved. This CDR3 spans 15 amino acids. Trimming left V 6 bases short and J 0 bases short, with 12 bases between. Germline assignment: CDR1 SEHNR and CDR2 FQNEAQ (reference sequence). CDR3 in DNA: TGTGCCAGCAGAAACCGGGATTTCTCTGGAAACACCATATATTTT. As protein: CASRNRDFSGNTIYF.

The chain links TRBV5-8 to TRBJ2-1; D gene unclear. Germline CDR1 SGHTS, CDR2 YDEGEE. This CDR3 has 17 residues. V lost 7 bases and J lost 0, with 20 bases in between. The CDR3 reads CASPTDPLQSSYNEQFF. In DNA, the CDR3 is TGTGCCAGCCCTACCGATCCTTTACAGAGCTCCTACAATGAGCAGTTCTTC.

The chain uses TRBV7-8 and TRBJ2-5; TRBD1 agrees at 9 bases. V was pared by 5 bases and J by 3 bases, with 7 bases of the junction left unmatched. The CDR3 is made up of 15 amino acids. In germline, CDR1 is SGHVS, CDR2 FQNEAQ. CDR3 nucleotides: TGTGCCAGCAGCGTATCCGGGACAGGGAAAGAGACCCAGTACTTC. Its translation: CASSVSGTGKETQYF.

The genes are TRBV3-1 (or the pseudogene TRBV3-2) and TRBJ2-7; D gene ambiguous. CDR3 length equals 15 residues. Germline values: CDR1 LGHDT, CDR2 YNNKEL (reference sequence). V dropped 1 base and J dropped 2 bases, with 12 bases sitting between them. CDR3 region: CASSQGLRGAYEQYF. The CDR3 DNA reads TGTGCCAGCAGCCAAGGACTCCGCGGCGCCTACGAGCAGTACTTC.

The chain combines TRBV6-6 with TRBJ2-7; no clear D gene. The CDR3 sequence is 13 residues long. Per germline, CDR1 MNHNY and CDR2 SVGAGI (reference sequence). Trimming stripped 2 bases from V and 5 bases from J, with 10 bases between. The CDR3 DNA is TGTGCCAGCAGTTACAACAGTGGGCACGAGCAGTACTTC. Its protein product is CASSYNSGHEQYF.

V gene TRBV6-5 combines with J gene TRBJ2-2; tentative D call: TRBD1 (5 bases). This CDR3 comprises 15 residues. Germline V lookup: CDR1 MNHEY, CDR2 SVGAGI. Trimming removed 4 bases at V and 1 base at J, with 10 bases between. The CDR3 reads CASSSTDKNTGELFF. In DNA, the CDR3 is TGTGCCAGCAGTTCGACAGACAAGAACACCGGGGAGCTGTTTTTT.

The chain uses TRBV3-1 (or the pseudogene TRBV3-2) and TRBJ1-1; TRBD1 is a possible D gene (5 bases). This CDR3 has 17 residues. With 0 bases removed from V and 0 bases from J, the gap between germline ends came to 14 bases. Germline CDR1 reads LGHDT; CDR2 reads YNNKEL (reference sequence). The CDR3, as DNA: TGTGCCAGCAGCCAAGATAAACGACAGCTTCTGAACACTGAAGCTTTCTTT. Translated: CASSQDKRQLLNTEAFF.

As concerns this clone: An end of the junction differs from the germline gene, which may be a read error. The gene calls are TRBV5-4 and TRBJ1-2; possibly TRBD1 for D (6 bases). CDR3 size: 15 residues. Looked up from germline, CDR1 is SGHNT and CDR2 is YYREEE (reference sequence). The CDR3 nucleotides read TGTGCCAGCAGCTTTCCCACAGGGACCGTTTATGACTACACCTTC. Translated, it gives CASSFPTGTVYDYTF.

The rearrangement joins TRBV3-1 (or the pseudogene TRBV3-2) to TRBJ2-5; perhaps TRBD2 as D (5 bases). The CDR3 totals 15 residues. With 3 bases removed from V and 1 base from J, the gap between germline ends came to 12 bases. CDR1 is LGHDT, CDR2 YNNKEL, per germline (reference sequence). The CDR3 DNA is TGTGCCAGCAGCCAGAGACCGGGATTCCAAGAGACCCAGTACTTC. Its protein product is CASSQRPGFQETQYF.

The chain recombines TRBV6-5 with TRBJ1-1; tentative D call: TRBD1 (6 bases). Germline V gene data show CDR1 as MNHEY and CDR2 as SVGAGI. V was clipped by 7 bases and J by 7 bases, with 16 bases between them. The CDR3 has 13 residues. CDR3 amino acids: CASTRGGSGEAFF. The CDR3 DNA reads as TGTGCCAGCACGAGGGGGGGGAGCGGTGAAGCTTTCTTT.

The chain has TRBV6-6 and TRBJ2-1; 15 bases map to TRBD2. Germline loops: CDR1 MNHNY, CDR2 SVGAGI (reference sequence). The CDR3 is 17 residues long. V gave up 5 bases and J gave up 6 bases; unmatched junction bases: 8. CDR3 loop: CASSRPGLAGGINEQFF. CDR3 nucleotide sequence: TGTGCCAGCAGTCGACCGGGACTAGCGGGAGGTATCAATGAGCAGTTCTTC.

The chain links TRBV7-2 to TRBJ2-3; D is perhaps TRBD2 (6 bases). This CDR3 is built from 16 residues. Trimming took 8 bases from V and 3 from J, leaving 21 bases between them. Germline assignment: CDR1 SGHTA and CDR2 FQGNSA. Here the CDR3 reads CASARVRGRGTDTQYF. CDR3 DNA: TGTGCCAGCGCGCGAGTCCGGGGGAGAGGGACAGATACGCAGTATTTT.

The chain combines TRBV24-1 with TRBJ2-3, with 7 nucleotides matching TRBD2. The ends lost 4 bases at V and 1 base at J; junction bases unmatched: 4. CDR3 length equals 15 residues. Germline V gives CDR1 KGHDR, CDR2 SFDVKD. The CDR3 DNA sequence: TGTGCCACCAGTGAACGGGCGGGGGGCACAGATACGCAGTATTTT. This encodes CATSERAGGTDTQYF.